This record covers a single TCR beta chain. This entry comes from a study of blood T cell repertoires in COVID-19. Sequenced by immunoSEQ multiplex PCR; TCRdb stores in-frame clones only, minus some. The sample has some 170,000 clones, 75% to 85% seen once. Looked up from germline, CDR1 is SGDLS and CDR2 is YYNGEE. The germline V and J ends were trimmed by 0 bases and 7 bases, with 14 bases remaining between them. There are 15 residues in the CDR3. This clonotype originated in a woman in her forties with COVID-19, enrolled during active disease. The material sequenced was peripheral blood. The chain carries TRBV9 and TRBJ2-1; a possible D gene is TRBD2 (7 bases). The CDR3: CASSVEGVAGNEQFF. Written as DNA, the CDR3 is TGTGCCAGCAGCGTAGAGGGGGTAGCGGGTAATGAGCAGTTCTTC.